This T cell receptor (beta chain) was retrieved from a study of blood T cells in healthy people across ages (dated by TCRdb to 2013 to 2016). In the study overall: Template switching captured roughly one uniquely barcoded TCR beta cDNA molecule per two T cells in model experiments. To avoid experimental bias, donors of different ages were distributed randomly across sequencing lanes. Using the same blood draw, the study looked at two additional independent replicas of 1 million unique cDNA reads for two donors, one aged 18 to 30 and the other aged 80 or older. Age-related changes in TCR beta repertoire diversity were measured in the study by deep sequencing normalized with unique cDNA molecular identifiers. The donors were divided into four age groups: young (average roughly 15 years), middle-aged (about 40), aged (about 62) and long-lived (approximately 74).

The CDR3 holds 15 amino acids from the cysteine to the phenylalanine. CDR3 DNA only is kept here, 45 bases in frame from base 1. V sheds 3 bases and J sheds 4 bases, leaving 16 bases between their ends. CDR1 and CDR2 were assigned from the germline V gene as SQVTM and ANQGSEA. Beyond this particular receptor, the publication reports: As age increased, observed TCR beta diversity per million T cells dropped in a roughly linear way, and a significant reduction was already evident by age about 40. Because profiling used bulk unsorted PBMCs, naive and antigen-experienced compartments could not be compared conclusively. Compared with the aged group, more naive CD4+ T cells, fewer expanded clones and increased TCR diversity were shown by the long-lived group, suggesting age selection. Because donor CMV infection status was unknown, age-related changes in expanded clonotypes were potentially confounded. The percentage of naive T cells measured by flow cytometry correlated strongly with observed TCR beta diversity. Estimates of total diversity from one million sequenced T cells were regarded as lower bounds and underestimates.

Notes on this clonotype: Its recognized antigen is unknown. Base qualities are missing; no much larger clone stands one base away.

Libraries were made using 5' RACE. Sequencing was carried out with an Illumina HiSeq 2500. A second 7 to 11 cycle PCR used a sample-barcoded 5' primer and a J-beta primer mix. A unique molecular identifier was introduced onto each TCR beta cDNA molecule by a template-switch 5' adaptor carrying 12 random nucleotides. Each sample yielded at least 2.5 million CDR3-containing paired-end reads. First-strand cDNA was synthesized from all RNA with the Mint cDNA synthesis kit, primed by a TRBC-specific oligonucleotide. Following uracil-DNA glycosylase treatment, all cDNA underwent a first 18-cycle PCR with the universal primers M1SS and BC2_uni_R. Under the source paper's analysis protocol: Normalization of each sample was performed by random selection of 1 million high-quality reads, each carrying a distinct molecular identifier. Reads sharing molecular identifiers were discarded rather than binned into consensus sequences. CDR3 identification, clonotype clustering and error correction used MiTCR with a Q25 quality threshold and the strictest error-elimination algorithm. A nonparametric unseen species model using Euler transformation provided a lower-bound estimate of total TCR beta diversity. Starting from the raw public reads, TCRdb applied fastp trimming at Q25, assembled clones with MiXCR and retained in-frame beta chains. Entries are consolidated by CDR3 protein sequence, retaining the most common genes and DNA. TCRdb, rather than the study authors, made the V and J calls. This sample is represented by roughly 1.5 million distinct CDR3 sequences; less than 45% of them were singletons. The ten top clones hold about 3.8% of the sample.

Donors were approximately 42 systemically healthy Caucasian individuals from Russia aged about 6 to 100 years. Each donor gave ten milliliters of peripheral blood, collected into EDTA-treated Vacutainer tubes. Ficoll-Paque density-gradient centrifugation was used to isolate PBMCs, with at least 6.5 million per sample. Total RNA was extracted from PBMCs with Trizol reagent, with at least 6 micrograms obtained per sample. For every donor, flow cytometry on a PBMC aliquot measured the percentage of naive CD45RAhigh/CD27high T cells. This clonotype was sampled from a woman aged 18-29 years in good health. The sequence joins TRBV29-1 to TRBJ2-1; the D gene could be TRBD1 or TRBD2, each one agreeing over 6 bases. The sequencing sample was made of blood. This receptor carries the CDR3 CSVDPRQGGYNEQFF. The bases are TGCAGCGTTGATCCGCGGCAAGGGGGGTACAATGAGCAGTTCTTC.